This TCR beta chain stems from a study of blood T cell repertoires in COVID-19. The assay was immunoSEQ multiplex PCR, and TCRdb's table has in-frame clones only and misses some. The sample lists nearly 200,000 clones, 70% to 90% occurring once. J lost 3 bases, V lost 3 bases, and 2 bases had no gene match. Germline CDR1 is GTSNPN and CDR2 is SVGIG (reference sequence). CDR3 length equals 13 residues. Those enrolled in Seattle joined during active infection and were followed longitudinally afterward. V usage is TRBV30 and J usage is TRBJ1-1; 9 bases line up with TRBD1. Sequenced: peripheral blood. This receptor was identified in a man aged 60-69 years with COVID-19, enrolled during active disease. For the CDR3, the DNA is TGTGCCTGGAGCACAGGGGGCTACACTGAAGCTTTCTTT. It specifies CAWSTGGYTEAFF.